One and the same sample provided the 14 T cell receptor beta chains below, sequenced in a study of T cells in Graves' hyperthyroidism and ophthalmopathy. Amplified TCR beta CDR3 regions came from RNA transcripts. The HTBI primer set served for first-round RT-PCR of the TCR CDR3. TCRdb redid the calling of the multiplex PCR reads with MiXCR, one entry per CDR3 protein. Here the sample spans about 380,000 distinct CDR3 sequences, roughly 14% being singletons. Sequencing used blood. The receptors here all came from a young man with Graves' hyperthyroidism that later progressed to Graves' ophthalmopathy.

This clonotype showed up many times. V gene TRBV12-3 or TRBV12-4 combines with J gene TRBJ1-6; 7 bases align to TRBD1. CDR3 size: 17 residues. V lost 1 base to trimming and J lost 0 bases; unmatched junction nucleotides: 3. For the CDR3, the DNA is TGTGCCAGCAGTTTAGGGGCAGGGGGCTCCTATAATTCACCCCTCCACTTT. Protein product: CASSLGAGGSYNSPLHF.

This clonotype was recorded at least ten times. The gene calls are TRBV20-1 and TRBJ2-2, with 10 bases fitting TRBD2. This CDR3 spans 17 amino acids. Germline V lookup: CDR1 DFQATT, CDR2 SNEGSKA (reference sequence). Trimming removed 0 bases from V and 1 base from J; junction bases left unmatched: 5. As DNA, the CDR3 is TGCAGTGCTAGAGACCTACAGCGGGGGGGGAACACCGGGGAGCTGTTTTTT. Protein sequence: CSARDLQRGGNTGELFF.

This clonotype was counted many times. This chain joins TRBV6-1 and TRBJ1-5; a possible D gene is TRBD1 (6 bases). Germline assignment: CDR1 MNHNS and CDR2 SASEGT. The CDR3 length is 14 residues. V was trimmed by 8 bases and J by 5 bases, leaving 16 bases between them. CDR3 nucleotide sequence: TGTGCCAGCCGAGCGGGCAGGGGTGATCAGCCCCAGCATTTT. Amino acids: CASRAGRGDQPQHF.

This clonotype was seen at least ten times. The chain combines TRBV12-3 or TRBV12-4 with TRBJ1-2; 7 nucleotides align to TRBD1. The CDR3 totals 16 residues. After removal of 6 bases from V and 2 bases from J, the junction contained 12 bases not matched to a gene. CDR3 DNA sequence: TGTGCCAGCAGCCCAGGGACAGCGGAAAACAACTATGGCTACACCTTC. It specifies CASSPGTAENNYGYTF.

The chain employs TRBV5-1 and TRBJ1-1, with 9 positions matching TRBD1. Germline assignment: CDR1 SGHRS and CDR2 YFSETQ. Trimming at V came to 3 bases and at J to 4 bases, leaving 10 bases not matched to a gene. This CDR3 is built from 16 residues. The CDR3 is CASSSFPGQGFTEAFF. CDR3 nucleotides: TGCGCCAGCAGCTCTTTCCCGGGACAGGGCTTCACTGAAGCTTTCTTT.

CDR3 nucleotide sequence: TGTGCCAGCAACCCTTTCTGGGGCCCTAGCAATCAGCCCCAGCATTTT. This translates into CASNPFWGPSNQPQHF. The chain combines TRBV28 with TRBJ1-5, with a weak D call TRBD1 (5 bases). CDR1 and CDR2 from the germline V gene are MDHEN and SYDVKM. V was cut by 7 bases and J by 0 bases, with 16 bases left in between. The CDR3 totals 16 residues. Supplemented by reference TRBV28 and TRBJ1-5, the full variable domain reads DVKVTQSSRYLVKRTGEKVFLECVQDMDHENMFWYRQDPGLGLRLIYFSYDVKMKEKGDIPEGYSVSREKKERFSLILESASTNQTSMYLCASNPFWGPSNQPQHFGDGTRLSIL.

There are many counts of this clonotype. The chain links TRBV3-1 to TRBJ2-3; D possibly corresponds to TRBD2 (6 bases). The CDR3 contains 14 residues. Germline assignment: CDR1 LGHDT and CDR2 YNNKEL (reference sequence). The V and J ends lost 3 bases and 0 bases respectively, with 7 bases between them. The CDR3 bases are TGTGCCAGCAGCCACGGGACTAGCACAGATACGCAGTATTTT. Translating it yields CASSHGTSTDTQYF.

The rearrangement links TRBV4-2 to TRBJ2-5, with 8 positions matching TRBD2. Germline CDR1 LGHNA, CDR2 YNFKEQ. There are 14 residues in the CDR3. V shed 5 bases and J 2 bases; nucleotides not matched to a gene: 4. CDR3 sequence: CASSASGGQETQYF. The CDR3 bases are TGTGCCAGCAGCGCCAGCGGGGGACAAGAGACCCAGTACTTC.

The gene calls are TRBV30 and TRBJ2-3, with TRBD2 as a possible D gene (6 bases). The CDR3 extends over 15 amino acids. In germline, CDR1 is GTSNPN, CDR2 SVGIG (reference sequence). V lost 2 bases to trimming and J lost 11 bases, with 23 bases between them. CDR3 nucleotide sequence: TGTGCCTGGAGTAGCCCCGGGGACTCCGACTTCATGCAGTATTTT. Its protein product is CAWSSPGDSDFMQYF.

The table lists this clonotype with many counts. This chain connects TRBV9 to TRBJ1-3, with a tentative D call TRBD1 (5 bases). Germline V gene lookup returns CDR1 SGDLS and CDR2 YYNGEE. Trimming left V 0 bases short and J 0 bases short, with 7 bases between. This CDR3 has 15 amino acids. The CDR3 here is CASSVGGTSGNTIYF. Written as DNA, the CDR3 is TGTGCCAGCAGCGTAGGAGGGACCTCTGGAAACACCATATATTTT. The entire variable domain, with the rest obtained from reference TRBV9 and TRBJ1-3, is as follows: DSGVTQTPKHLITATGQRVTLRCSPRSGDLSVYWYQQSLDQGLQFLIQYYNGEERAKGNILERFSAQQFPDLHSELNLSSLELGDSALYFCASSVGGTSGNTIYFGEGSWLTVV.

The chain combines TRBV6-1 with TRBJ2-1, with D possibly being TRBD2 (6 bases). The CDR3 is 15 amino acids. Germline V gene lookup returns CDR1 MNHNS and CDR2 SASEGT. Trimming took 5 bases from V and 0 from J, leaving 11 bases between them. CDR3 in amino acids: CASSWDSSSYNEQFF. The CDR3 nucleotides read TGTGCCAGCAGTTGGGACTCGAGCTCCTACAATGAGCAGTTCTTC.

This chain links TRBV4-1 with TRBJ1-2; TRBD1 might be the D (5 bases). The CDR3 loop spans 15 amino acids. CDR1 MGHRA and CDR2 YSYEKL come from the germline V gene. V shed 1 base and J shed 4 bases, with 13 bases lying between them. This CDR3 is CASSQVLGAIYGYTF. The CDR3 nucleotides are TGCGCCAGCAGCCAAGTCCTCGGGGCCATCTATGGCTACACCTTC.

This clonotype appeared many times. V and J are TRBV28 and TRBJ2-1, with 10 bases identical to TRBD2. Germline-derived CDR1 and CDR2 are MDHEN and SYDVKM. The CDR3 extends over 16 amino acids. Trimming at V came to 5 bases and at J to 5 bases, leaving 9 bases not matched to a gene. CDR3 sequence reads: CASSPPGSGGNNEQFF. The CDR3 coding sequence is TGTGCCAGCAGTCCCCCGGGTAGCGGGGGGAACAATGAGCAGTTCTTC. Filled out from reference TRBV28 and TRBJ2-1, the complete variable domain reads DVKVTQSSRYLVKRTGEKVFLECVQDMDHENMFWYRQDPGLGLRLIYFSYDVKMKEKGDIPEGYSVSREKKERFSLILESASTNQTSMYLCASSPPGSGGNNEQFFGPGTRLTVL.

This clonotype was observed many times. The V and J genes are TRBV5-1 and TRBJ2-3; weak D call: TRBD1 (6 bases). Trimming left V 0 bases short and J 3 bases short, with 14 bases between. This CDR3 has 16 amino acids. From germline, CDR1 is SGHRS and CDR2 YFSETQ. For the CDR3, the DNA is TGCGCCAGCAGCTTGGAAGGGGGAAGTGGGACAGATACGCAGTATTTT. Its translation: CASSLEGGSGTDTQYF. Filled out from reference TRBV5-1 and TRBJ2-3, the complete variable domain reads KAGVTQTPRYLIKTRGQQVTLSCSPISGHRSVSWYQQTPGQGLQFLFEYFSETQRNKGNFPGRFSGRQFSNSRSEMNVSTLELGDSALYLCASSLEGGSGTDTQYFGPGTRLTVL.